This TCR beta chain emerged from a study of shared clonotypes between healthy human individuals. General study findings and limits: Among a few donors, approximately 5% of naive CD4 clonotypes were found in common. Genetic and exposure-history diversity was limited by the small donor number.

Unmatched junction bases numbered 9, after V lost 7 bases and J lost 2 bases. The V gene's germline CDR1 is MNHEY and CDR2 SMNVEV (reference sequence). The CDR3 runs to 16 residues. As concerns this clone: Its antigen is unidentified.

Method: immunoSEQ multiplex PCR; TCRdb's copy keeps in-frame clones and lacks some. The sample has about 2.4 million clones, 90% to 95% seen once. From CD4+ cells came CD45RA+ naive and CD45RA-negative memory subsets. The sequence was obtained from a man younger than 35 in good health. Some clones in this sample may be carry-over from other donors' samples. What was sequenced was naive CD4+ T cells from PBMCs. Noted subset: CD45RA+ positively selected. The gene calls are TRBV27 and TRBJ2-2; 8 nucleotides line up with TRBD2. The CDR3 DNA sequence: TGTGCCAGCACCCCACGGAGCGGGAGTAACACCGGGGAGCTGTTTTTT. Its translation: CASTPRSGSNTGELFF.